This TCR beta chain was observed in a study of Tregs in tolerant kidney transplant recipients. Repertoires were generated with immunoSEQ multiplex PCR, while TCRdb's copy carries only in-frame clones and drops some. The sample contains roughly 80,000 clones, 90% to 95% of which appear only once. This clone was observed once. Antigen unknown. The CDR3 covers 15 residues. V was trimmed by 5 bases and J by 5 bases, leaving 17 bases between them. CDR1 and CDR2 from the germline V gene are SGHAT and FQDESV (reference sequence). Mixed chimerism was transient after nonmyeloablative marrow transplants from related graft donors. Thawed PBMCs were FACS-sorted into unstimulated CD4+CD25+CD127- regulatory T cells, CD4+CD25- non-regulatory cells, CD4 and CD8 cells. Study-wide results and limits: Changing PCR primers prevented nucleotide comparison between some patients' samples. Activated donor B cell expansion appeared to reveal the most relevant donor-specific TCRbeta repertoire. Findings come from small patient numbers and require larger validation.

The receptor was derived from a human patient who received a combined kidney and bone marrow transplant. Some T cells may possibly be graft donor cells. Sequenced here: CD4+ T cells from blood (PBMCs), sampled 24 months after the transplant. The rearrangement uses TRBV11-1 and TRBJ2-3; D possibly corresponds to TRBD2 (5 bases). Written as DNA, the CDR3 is TGTGCCAGCAGCGCGAGGTTGCGGGCGCTAGATACGCAGTATTTT. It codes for CASSARLRALDTQYF.